The 20 T cell receptor beta chains given below trace back to one sample, sequenced in a study of T-cell reconstitution after alpha-beta-depleted transplantation in children. TCRbeta library construction was performed incorporating unique molecular identifiers. TCRdb processed the PCR reads anew with MiXCR; each CDR3 protein has one entry. The data hold 350,000 to 400,000 distinct CDR3 sequences, with just over 20% observed a single time. Sequences were derived from PBMCs from the stem cell graft donor, sampled from the stem cell graft. These receptor sequences come from a human donor who donated a stem cell graft to a child with acute myeloid leukemia.

This clonotype was counted a single time. This sequence joins TRBV4-3 and TRBJ2-7; TRBD2 matches at 9 bases. The V segment lost 4 bases and the J segment 7 bases; nucleotides outside the gene matches: 11. Germline V CDR1 and CDR2: LGHNA, YSLEER. This CDR3 region has 15 residues. CDR3 sequence (DNA): TGCGCCAGCAGCCCCGGGGTAGCGGGAGCGAGGGAGCAGTACTTC. Its translation: CASSPGVAGAREQYF.

V gene TRBV19 combines with J gene TRBJ2-7; unclear D gene. Trimming left V 5 bases short and J 3 bases short, with 11 bases between. This CDR3 has 13 residues. Germline-derived CDR1 and CDR2 are LNHDA and SQIVND (reference sequence). The CDR3 loop is CASSLSLGYEQYF. CDR3 nucleotides: TGTGCCAGTAGTTTATCCCTGGGCTACGAGCAGTACTTC.

This chain uses TRBV12-3 or TRBV12-4 with TRBJ1-5; TRBD1 might be the D (6 bases). The CDR3 has 12 residues. Trimming cost V 4 bases and J 11 bases, with 12 bases left between them. CDR3: CASSWTVGSQHF. The CDR3 coding sequence is TGTGCCAGCAGTTGGACAGTCGGATCCCAGCATTTT.

This clonotype showed up just a few times. The chain is built from TRBV4-2 and TRBJ2-7, with TRBD1 identical over 9 bases. Unmatched junction bases numbered 4, after V lost 2 bases and J lost 2 bases. The CDR3 has 15 amino acids. CDR1 is LGHNA and CDR2 is YNFKEQ in the germline V gene. In DNA form, the CDR3 reads TGTGCCAGCAGCCAATGGGGACAGGGAACCTACGAGCAGTACTTC. Encoded protein: CASSQWGQGTYEQYF.

The chain links TRBV4-1 to TRBJ2-7; 7 positions agree with TRBD1. The CDR3 has 13 residues. CDR1 is MGHRA and CDR2 is YSYEKL in the germline V gene. V lost 4 bases, J lost 5 bases, and 5 bases stayed unmatched. The CDR3 nucleotides read TGCGCCAGCAGCCTCCCCGGACAGGACGAGCAGTACTTC. The encoded protein is CASSLPGQDEQYF.

This sequence joins TRBV10-3 and TRBJ2-7; 11 bases align to TRBD1. The CDR3 extends over 15 amino acids. V shed 6 bases, J shed 3 bases, and the junction held 7 bases outside the gene matches. The germline gives CDR1 ENHRY, CDR2 SYGVKD. The CDR3 coding sequence is TGTGCCATCAGGACGGCGGGGACAGGGGGCTACGAGCAGTACTTC. It is translated as CAIRTAGTGGYEQYF.

This clonotype came up many times. The V and J genes are TRBV20-1 and TRBJ2-1, with D unresolved. The CDR3 is 15 amino acids. CDR1 and CDR2 (germline): DFQATT, SNEGSKA (reference sequence). V lost 2 bases to trimming and J lost 2 bases, with 13 bases between them. CDR3 sequence (DNA): TGCAGTGCTAGACCCCCGGCCGGGCCCTACAATGAGCAGTTCTTC. It translates to CSARPPAGPYNEQFF.

This clonotype has only a few counts. This chain uses TRBV20-1 with TRBJ2-4, with D hard to call. The CDR3 runs to 12 residues. CDR1 and CDR2 (germline): DFQATT, SNEGSKA (reference sequence). The CDR3, as DNA: TGCAGCGCAGATGGTCCCAAAAACATTCAGTACTTC. Translated, it gives CSADGPKNIQYF.

This clonotype occurred a few times. The chain employs TRBV5-6 and TRBJ2-5; TRBD1 matches 9 bases. The germline gives CDR1 SGHDT, CDR2 YYEEEE. Germline trimming cut 1 base from V and 5 bases from J; bases unmatched to any gene: 3. This CDR3 contains 14 residues. CDR3 nucleotide sequence: TGTGCCAGCAGCTTGACAGGGGGCATGGAGACCCAGTACTTC. Amino acid sequence: CASSLTGGMETQYF.

Only a few counts were recorded for this clonotype. J is TRBJ2-1 and V is TRBV4-1, with a possible D match to TRBD2 (5 bases). The CDR3 runs to 17 residues. The V and J ends lost 0 bases and 6 bases respectively, with 18 bases between them. From germline, CDR1 is MGHRA and CDR2 YSYEKL. The CDR3 protein is CASSQEIGGNGGNEQFF. In DNA form, the CDR3 reads TGCGCCAGCAGCCAAGAGATCGGCGGCAACGGAGGCAATGAGCAGTTCTTC.

This clonotype was seen a few times. The chain joins TRBV10-3 to TRBJ1-6; D not resolved. Germline CDR1 reads ENHRY; CDR2 reads SYGVKD. The CDR3 covers 15 residues. V was clipped by 7 bases and J by 8 bases, with 18 bases between them. The CDR3 nucleotides read TGTGCCATCAAATCTTCTAGGGCAGCGGATTCACCCCTCCACTTT. Its translation: CAIKSSRAADSPLHF.

This clonotype was seen repeatedly, ten times or more. This chain's CDR3 is CACRGGPTDNEQFF. The CDR3, as DNA: TGTGCCTGCCGCGGGGGGCCCACGGACAATGAGCAGTTCTTC. This chain joins TRBV7-8 and TRBJ2-1; 8 positions agree with TRBD2. This CDR3 is built from 14 residues. Trimming removed 11 bases from V and 5 bases from J; junction bases left unmatched: 11. Germline V gives CDR1 SGHVS, CDR2 FQNEAQ.

The chain employs TRBV11-3 and TRBJ1-1; D is perhaps TRBD1 (5 bases). This CDR3 spans 13 amino acids. The V end was cut by 0 bases, the J end by 10 bases, with 12 bases between. Germline V gene sequence: CDR1 SGHNT, CDR2 YENEEA. The CDR3 region is CASSLEGRGRAFF. The CDR3 DNA sequence: TGTGCCAGCAGCTTAGAGGGACGCGGTAGAGCTTTCTTT.

This clonotype has ten or more counts. The chain has TRBV6-5 and TRBJ1-2; D perhaps matches TRBD1 (6 bases). V lost 6 bases and J lost 3, with 20 bases in between. The CDR3 runs 16 residues. Germline assignment: CDR1 MNHEY and CDR2 SVGAGI. Here the CDR3 DNA reads TGTGCCAGCAGGTTAAATCCAGGGGCCAGCTACTATGGCTACACCTTC. This codes for CASRLNPGASYYGYTF.

The sample holds one count of this clonotype. The genes are TRBV4-1 and TRBJ2-2; D not certain. The V gene's germline CDR1 is MGHRA and CDR2 YSYEKL. V lost 0 bases to trimming and J lost 7 bases, with 6 bases between them. There are 13 residues in the CDR3. CDR3 bases: TGCGCCAGCAGCCAAGAATTAAACGGGGAGCTGTTTTTT. Its translation: CASSQELNGELFF.

J is TRBJ2-1 and V is TRBV5-1; 7 bases align to TRBD2. The V gene's germline CDR1 is SGHRS and CDR2 YFSETQ. The CDR3 runs to 16 residues. V gave up 0 bases and J gave up 7 bases; unmatched junction bases: 10. The CDR3, as DNA: TGCGCCAGCAGCTTGGTTCCCAGGGAGGGGATTAATGAGCAGTTCTTC. Residues: CASSLVPREGINEQFF.

The chain uses TRBV20-1 and TRBJ2-1, with 14 bases aligning to TRBD2. This CDR3 is built from 19 residues. Looked up from germline, CDR1 is DFQATT and CDR2 is SNEGSKA (reference sequence). V lost 0 bases, J lost 0 bases, and 7 bases stayed unmatched. DNA of the CDR3: TGCAGTGCTAGAGATGACGGACTAGCGGGAGGCCTCTCCTACAATGAGCAGTTCTTC. Protein: CSARDDGLAGGLSYNEQFF.

The CDR3 sequence: CASSRTRGGDRENEQFF. CDR3 DNA: TGTGCCAGCTCACGGACCCGGGGCGGGGACAGGGAGAATGAGCAGTTCTTC. The V gene is TRBV18, the J gene TRBJ2-1; 9 bases line up with TRBD1. Germline CDR1 reads KGHSH; CDR2 reads LQKENI. V lost 4 bases, J lost 7 bases, and 14 bases stayed unmatched. CDR3 length equals 17 residues.

This clonotype was detected ten times or more. The V call is TRBV29-1, the J call TRBJ1-5; the D gene is possibly TRBD1 (6 bases). Germline V gene sequence: CDR1 SQVTM, CDR2 ANQGSEA. The CDR3 is 12 residues long. V was cut by 4 bases and J by 3 bases, with 7 bases left in between. The CDR3 bases are TGCAGCGTTGCAGGGGACAATCAGCCCCAGCATTTT. Protein product: CSVAGDNQPQHF. Full variable domain (rest looked up from reference TRBV29-1 and TRBJ1-5): SAVISQKPSRDICQRGTSLTIQCQVDSQVTMMFWYRQQPGQSLTLIATANQGSEATYESGFVIDKFPISRPNLTFSTLTVSNMSPEDSSIYLCSVAGDNQPQHFGDGTRLSIL.

The chain couples TRBV7-6 to TRBJ2-1, with 9 bases aligning to TRBD2. The V segment lost 0 bases and the J segment 9 bases; nucleotides outside the gene matches: 9. The CDR3 is 16 residues long. Germline assignment: CDR1 SGHVS and CDR2 FNYEAQ. In DNA form, the CDR3 reads TGTGCCAGCAGCTTAGCGATTGCGGGAGGGCCGAGTGAGCAGTTCTTC. Protein: CASSLAIAGGPSEQFF.